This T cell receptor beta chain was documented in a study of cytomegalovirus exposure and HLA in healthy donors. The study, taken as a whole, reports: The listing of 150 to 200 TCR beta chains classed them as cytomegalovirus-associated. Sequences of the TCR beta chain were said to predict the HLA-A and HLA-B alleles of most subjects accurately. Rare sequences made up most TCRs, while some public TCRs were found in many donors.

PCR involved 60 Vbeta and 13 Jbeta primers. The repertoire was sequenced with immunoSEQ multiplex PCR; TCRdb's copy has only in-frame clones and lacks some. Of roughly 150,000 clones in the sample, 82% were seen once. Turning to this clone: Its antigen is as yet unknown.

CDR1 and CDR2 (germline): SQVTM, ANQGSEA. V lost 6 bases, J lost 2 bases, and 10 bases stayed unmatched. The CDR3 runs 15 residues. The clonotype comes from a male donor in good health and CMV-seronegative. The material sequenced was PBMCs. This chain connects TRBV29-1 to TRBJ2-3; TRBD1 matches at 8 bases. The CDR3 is CSVRGRTGITDTQYF. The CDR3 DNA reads TGCAGCGTCAGGGGTCGGACAGGGATCACAGATACGCAGTATTTT.